The 26 T cell receptor beta chains reported below all come from one sample, sequenced in a study of cytomegalovirus exposure and HLA in healthy donors. PCR primers comprised 60 Vbeta and 13 Jbeta primers. Measured with immunoSEQ multiplex PCR; TCRdb has only the in-frame clones, and not every one. Recorded for this sample: some 39,000 clones. The sample comprised PBMCs. These TCRs come from a woman in her 30s in good health and CMV-seropositive.

V gene TRBV28 combines with J gene TRBJ1-2, with 7 bases aligning to TRBD1. The V gene's germline CDR1 is MDHEN and CDR2 SYDVKM. The CDR3 runs to 14 residues. V gave up 6 bases and J gave up 3 bases; unmatched junction bases: 7. DNA of the CDR3: TGTGCCAGCAGAACAGGGGCTCAAGACTATGGCTACACCTTC. Residues: CASRTGAQDYGYTF.

The chain combines TRBV14 with TRBJ1-2; 8 bases match TRBD1. The germline gives CDR1 SGHDN, CDR2 FVKESK. V gave up 2 bases and J gave up 2 bases; unmatched junction bases: 13. The CDR3 is made up of 18 amino acids. CDR3 residues: CASSQSTRPDRVNYGYTF. As DNA, the CDR3 is TGTGCCAGCAGCCAAAGTACTAGACCGGACAGGGTCAACTATGGCTACACCTTC.

V and J are TRBV6-1 and TRBJ1-5, with 8 nucleotides matching TRBD1. CDR3 length: 15 residues. Germline V gene data show CDR1 as MNHNS and CDR2 as SASEGT. The V and J ends lost 7 bases and 1 base, in that order; junction bases with no gene match: 6. CDR3 amino acids: CASKRQGTSNQPQHF. The CDR3 DNA is TGTGCCAGCAAGCGACAGGGGACGAGCAATCAGCCCCAGCATTTT.

The chain uses TRBV6-1 and TRBJ1-1, with no clear D. The V end lost 0 bases, the J end lost 0 bases, and 11 bases lay between the germline ends. The germline V gene encodes CDR1 MNHNS and CDR2 SASEGT. The CDR3 has 16 residues. Here the CDR3 DNA reads TGTGCCAGCAGTGAAGCCCGAGCACTCTTGAACACTGAAGCTTTCTTT. Protein product: CASSEARALLNTEAFF.

The V call is TRBV4-1, the J call TRBJ1-1; D not certain. Germline CDR1 MGHRA, CDR2 YSYEKL. CDR3 length equals 13 residues. V was clipped by 4 bases and J by 4 bases, with 10 bases between them. The CDR3 sequence is CASSLLESTEAFF. Written as DNA, the CDR3 is TGCGCCAGCAGCCTTCTAGAGAGCACTGAAGCTTTCTTT.

The chain combines TRBV11-1 with TRBJ2-5, with unresolved D. Per the germline V gene, CDR1 is SGHAT and CDR2 is FQDESV (reference sequence). Trimming removed 1 base at V and 3 bases at J, with 6 bases between. The CDR3 has 13 amino acids. Here the CDR3 DNA reads TGTGCCAGCAGCTTAGATATTAAAGAGACCCAGTACTTC. Protein sequence: CASSLDIKETQYF.

The V and J genes are TRBV19 and TRBJ2-2, with 10 positions matching TRBD2. There are 15 residues in the CDR3. CDR1 and CDR2 (germline): LNHDA, SQIVND (reference sequence). Germline trimming cut 11 bases from V and 7 bases from J; bases unmatched to any gene: 13. The CDR3 DNA is TGTGCCTCAAAAGGCATGGGACTAGCGAACGGGGAGCTGTTTTTT. Translated, it gives CASKGMGLANGELFF.

This rearrangement joins TRBV11-3 to TRBJ1-1, with D possibly matching TRBD1 (6 bases). The CDR3 covers 15 residues. Germline CDR1 reads SGHNT; CDR2 reads YENEEA. The germline V and J ends were trimmed by 1 base and 10 bases, with 19 bases remaining between them. The CDR3 here is CASSLGGPTLFGAFF. The DNA for the CDR3 is TGTGCCAGCAGCTTAGGGGGGCCGACATTGTTCGGAGCTTTCTTT. Full variable domain (missing parts from reference TRBV11-3 and TRBJ1-1): EAGVVQSPRYKIIEKKQPVAFWCNPISGHNTLYWYLQNLGQGPELLIRYENEEAVDDSQLPKDRFSAERLKGVDSTLKIQPAELGDSAVYLCASSLGGPTLFGAFFGQGTRLTVV.

The chain carries TRBV7-9 and TRBJ1-5; D not certain. With 2 bases removed from V and 4 bases from J, the gap between germline ends came to 6 bases. The CDR3 extends over 13 amino acids. CDR1 is SEHNR, CDR2 FQNEAQ, per germline (reference sequence). The CDR3 bases are TGTGCCAGCAGCTTAAACAATAATCAGCCCCAGCATTTT. Translation gives CASSLNNNQPQHF.

The gene calls are TRBV15 and TRBJ2-1, with D perhaps TRBD1 (5 bases). The CDR3 runs to 15 residues. Looked up from germline, CDR1 is LNHNV and CDR2 is YYDKDF (reference sequence). V was trimmed by 5 bases and J by 1 base, leaving 12 bases between them. The CDR3 sequence is CATSSWGASYNEQFF. As DNA, the CDR3 is TGTGCCACCAGCTCTTGGGGCGCATCCTACAATGAGCAGTTCTTC.

The V call is TRBV7-8, the J call TRBJ2-5; 9 nucleotides align to TRBD2. Germline V gene lookup returns CDR1 SGHVS and CDR2 FQNEAQ. This CDR3 is 16 amino acids long. The trim removed 4 bases at V and 5 bases at J, leaving 11 bases unmatched. The CDR3 region has the DNA TGTGCCAGCAGCTACAGTAGCGGGGGTACTTGGGAGACCCAGTACTTC. Protein: CASSYSSGGTWETQYF.

The genes are TRBV7-9 and TRBJ2-7, with D possibly TRBD2 on 6 matching bases. There are 15 residues in the CDR3. Germline loops: CDR1 SEHNR, CDR2 FQNEAQ (reference sequence). With 7 bases removed from V and 3 bases from J, the gap between germline ends came to 19 bases. CDR3 protein: CASTPGGVGHYEQYF. The CDR3 region has the DNA TGTGCCAGCACCCCGGGCGGGGTCGGACACTACGAGCAGTACTTC.

The chain combines TRBV5-1 with TRBJ2-5; 7 nucleotides agree with TRBD2. Germline-derived CDR1 and CDR2 are SGHRS and YFSETQ. With 6 bases clipped from V and 1 base from J, the junction kept 9 bases outside the gene matches. CDR3 length: 15 amino acids. CDR3 sequence reads: CASKIWEGSQETQYF. The DNA for the CDR3 is TGCGCCAGCAAAATCTGGGAGGGGTCCCAAGAGACCCAGTACTTC.

The chain carries TRBV18 and TRBJ2-5, with D possibly TRBD1 on 5 matching bases. V was clipped by 2 bases and J by 2 bases, with 18 bases between them. The CDR3 is 17 residues long. The germline gives CDR1 KGHSH, CDR2 LQKENI. The CDR3 region is CASSPVVKGYGQETQYF. Written as DNA, the CDR3 is TGTGCCAGCTCACCAGTGGTGAAGGGGTATGGTCAAGAGACCCAGTACTTC.

A word on this clone: Other DNA sequences in the sample encode the same CDR3. This chain joins TRBV30 and TRBJ2-5, with D perhaps matching TRBD1 (6 bases). The CDR3 runs 11 residues. Deletions cut 3 bases from V and 11 bases from J, with 13 bases between. Germline loops: CDR1 GTSNPN, CDR2 SVGIG (reference sequence). The CDR3 DNA sequence: TGTGCCTGGAGCACACAGGGAGAGCAGTACTTC. This gives the protein CAWSTQGEQYF.

The V and J genes are TRBV28 and TRBJ2-1; D not certain. The CDR3 sequence is 11 residues long. V gave up 5 bases and J gave up 4 bases, with 3 bases separating them. Germline V gene lookup returns CDR1 MDHEN and CDR2 SYDVKM. CDR3 sequence: CASSVYNEQFF. DNA for the CDR3: TGTGCCAGCAGTGTATACAATGAGCAGTTCTTC.

The V and J genes are TRBV11-1 and TRBJ2-7, with D hard to call. Germline V gene sequence: CDR1 SGHAT, CDR2 FQDESV (reference sequence). Trimming cost V 4 bases and J 1 base, with 8 bases left between them. This CDR3 contains 13 residues. CDR3 nucleotide sequence: TGTGCCAGCAGCTACGACTCATCCTACGAGCAGTACTTC. This sequence encodes CASSYDSSYEQYF.

The chain links TRBV5-1 to TRBJ2-4; 8 bases map to TRBD1. The CDR3 runs to 16 residues. Germline V lookup: CDR1 SGHRS, CDR2 YFSETQ. After removal of 4 bases from V and 3 bases from J, the junction contained 9 bases not matched to a gene. Here the CDR3 reads CASSIGQGLIKNIQYF. The CDR3 DNA is TGCGCCAGCAGCATAGGACAGGGTTTGATCAAAAACATTCAGTACTTC.

The chain links TRBV6-5 to TRBJ1-3; D not resolved. Germline V lookup: CDR1 MNHEY, CDR2 SVGAGI. V was cut by 0 bases and J by 4 bases, with 13 bases left in between. This CDR3 is built from 16 residues. CDR3 sequence reads: CASSYSSALRGNTIYF. The CDR3 DNA sequence: TGTGCCAGCAGTTACTCGTCAGCCCTGAGGGGAAACACCATATATTTT.

V gene TRBV2 combines with J gene TRBJ1-5; TRBD1 matches at 10 bases. The CDR3 runs 15 residues. In germline, CDR1 is SNHLY, CDR2 FYNNEI. The V segment lost 5 bases and the J segment 5 bases; nucleotides outside the gene matches: 6. In DNA, the CDR3 is TGTGCCAGCAGTCCCGGGACAGGGGTCTATCAGCCCCAGCATTTT. Its protein is CASSPGTGVYQPQHF.

The chain recombines TRBV5-6 with TRBJ2-6; D possibly corresponds to TRBD2 (6 bases). Germline V gene sequence: CDR1 SGHDT, CDR2 YYEEEE. V was shortened by 4 bases and J by 0 bases, with 20 bases between the two germline ends. The CDR3 covers 19 residues. Here the CDR3 reads CASSHSSLPGGSGANVLTF. The CDR3 region has the DNA TGTGCCAGCAGCCATTCTAGCTTACCCGGGGGCTCTGGGGCCAACGTCCTGACTTTC.

The V gene is TRBV4-1, the J gene TRBJ2-2, with D perhaps matching TRBD1 (5 bases). The CDR3 has 18 amino acids. Germline V gene sequence: CDR1 MGHRA, CDR2 YSYEKL. V lost 0 bases and J 1 base, leaving 15 bases between the germline ends. Here the CDR3 reads CASSQEGWGTGNTGELFF. CDR3 nucleotides: TGCGCCAGCAGCCAAGAAGGGTGGGGAACAGGGAACACCGGGGAGCTGTTTTTT.

The chain uses TRBV5-1 and TRBJ2-7; D not resolved. V was clipped by 0 bases and J by 5 bases, with 12 bases between them. The CDR3 length is 14 residues. CDR1 and CDR2 (germline): SGHRS, YFSETQ. The CDR3 loop is CASSLGAPPNEQYF. DNA for the CDR3: TGCGCCAGCAGCTTGGGGGCCCCTCCCAACGAGCAGTACTTC.

The chain links TRBV2 to TRBJ1-4; D is ambiguous. CDR3 length: 14 amino acids. With 6 bases removed from V and 1 base from J, the gap between germline ends came to 9 bases. Germline CDR1 SNHLY, CDR2 FYNNEI. The CDR3 sequence is CASRDRGTNEKLFF. The CDR3 DNA follows: TGTGCCAGCAGGGATCGGGGAACTAATGAAAAACTGTTTTTT.

V usage is TRBV18 and J usage is TRBJ1-1; tentatively, D is TRBD1 (6 bases). Germline CDR1 reads KGHSH; CDR2 reads LQKENI. The CDR3 spans 20 residues. V lost 5 bases and J 0 bases, leaving 28 bases between the germline ends. For the CDR3, the DNA is TGTGCCAGCTCAAGAAGACAGGCCACCACGGCGTTGCATATGAACACTGAAGCTTTCTTT. Translating gives CASSRRQATTALHMNTEAFF.

The chain employs TRBV7-2 and TRBJ2-1; maybe TRBD2 (7 bases). This CDR3 comprises 14 residues. V was clipped by 5 bases and J by 6 bases, with 14 bases between them. Per germline, CDR1 SGHTA and CDR2 FQGNSA. The CDR3 DNA reads as TGTGCCAGCAGCCCCGGGGGGCAGATCAATGAGCAGTTCTTC. This translates into CASSPGGQINEQFF.